Given below is one T cell receptor (beta chain) in context. Its specificity is not known. This sample was included in a study of shared clonotypes between healthy human individuals. Overall study results and limits: Clonotype sharing among donors was thought likely to change with sequencing depth.

Repertoires were generated with immunoSEQ multiplex PCR, while TCRdb's copy carries only in-frame clones and drops some. Of about 2.1 million clones detected, 93% appear once; the ten largest clones hold less than 2%. Terminally differentiated effector memory CD45RA+ cells were excluded by CCR7 positive selection of CD45RO-negative cells. V dropped 4 bases and J dropped 4; count of bases not matched to a gene: 10. There are 15 residues in the CDR3. Germline values: CDR1 KGHSY, CDR2 FQNENV. Sequencing was carried out using naive CD8+ T cells from PBMCs. The sequence was collected from a man aged 18 to 29 in good health. Some clones in this sample may be carry-over from other donors' samples. The chain employs TRBV16 and TRBJ2-7; 7 bases are a match to TRBD1. The CDR3 DNA reads TGTGCCAGCAGCCGCGCCGGGACAGATCAATACGAGCAGTACTTC. It translates to CASSRAGTDQYEQYF.